This TCR beta chain was captured in a study of shared clonotypes between healthy human individuals. Study-wide background: Per-donor plates numbered three CD4 naive, three CD4 memory, two CD8 naive and one CD8 memory.

A note on this clone: Its antigen remains unknown.

The DNA input per sorted-subset replicate PCR was approximately 210 ng, corresponding to some 33,000 T cell genomes. Measured with immunoSEQ multiplex PCR; TCRdb has only the in-frame clones, and not every one. Here the sample spans around 2,100,000 clones, about 95% being singletons. Study observations and caveats: Genetic and exposure-history diversity was limited by the small donor number. The researchers took only blood, and tissue repertoires probably look different.

The ends were cut back, 0 bases at V and 1 base at J, with 7 bases in the middle. Germline V gene data show CDR1 as MNHEY and CDR2 as SMNVEV (reference sequence). The CDR3 runs 15 residues. CD45RO-negative cells were positively selected for CCR7, leaving out terminally differentiated effector memory CD45RA+ cells. This TCR was sampled from a young man in good health. The sequenced sample consisted of naive CD8+ T cells sorted from blood. V usage is TRBV27 and J usage is TRBJ1-3; no clear D. For the CDR3, the DNA is TGTGCCAGCAGTTTATCAGCAGTATCTGGAAACACCATATATTTT. It yields the protein CASSLSAVSGNTIYF.